These 10 T cell receptor beta chains originate from one sample sequenced in a study of blood T cell repertoires in COVID-19. The repertoire was sequenced with immunoSEQ multiplex PCR; TCRdb's copy has only in-frame clones and lacks some. This table has around 200,000 clones, around nine tenths appearing once. The sequenced material came from peripheral blood. These receptors were collected from a man aged 18 to 30 with active or convalescent COVID-19.

The V and J genes are TRBV20-1 and TRBJ1-2, with a possible D match to TRBD1 (5 bases). CDR3 length equals 13 residues. The V end was cut by 3 bases, the J end by 6 bases, with 14 bases between. Germline assignment: CDR1 DFQATT and CDR2 SNEGSKA (reference sequence). The CDR3 here is CSASRQGFDGYTF. CDR3 bases: TGCAGTGCTAGTCGGCAGGGATTTGATGGCTACACCTTC.

This chain connects TRBV19 to TRBJ1-2; tentative D call: TRBD1 (5 bases). This CDR3 is 14 amino acids long. Deletions cut 8 bases from V and 8 bases from J, with 21 bases between. CDR1 and CDR2 from the germline V gene are LNHDA and SQIVND (reference sequence). CDR3 bases: TGTGCCAGTTTCCCCGGGGGTGCACTATCCGGCTACACCTTC. Protein: CASFPGGALSGYTF.

V and J are TRBV7-2 and TRBJ2-7; 7 nucleotides align to TRBD2. J gave up 4 bases and V 1 base, and 7 bases lay outside the gene matches. The CDR3 length is 15 residues. CDR1 is SGHTA and CDR2 is FQGNSA in the germline V gene. The CDR3 is CASSLDASSGYEQYF. Written as DNA, the CDR3 is TGTGCCAGCAGCTTAGATGCGTCTAGCGGATACGAGCAGTACTTC.

The chain carries TRBV25-1 and TRBJ2-5; 8 bases are shared with TRBD1. V was pared by 4 bases and J by 2 bases, with 6 bases of the junction left unmatched. Germline V gene lookup returns CDR1 MGHDK and CDR2 SYGVNS. This CDR3 has 15 amino acids. DNA for the CDR3: TGTGCCAGCAGTGCGACAGGGGTTAAACAAGAGACCCAGTACTTC. Translating it yields CASSATGVKQETQYF.

The gene calls are TRBV7-2 and TRBJ2-3; D gene ambiguous. The germline gives CDR1 SGHTA, CDR2 FQGNSA. V dropped 1 base and J dropped 1 base, with 6 bases sitting between them. The CDR3 sequence is 14 residues long. CDR3 sequence reads: CASSLGQGTDTQYF. CDR3 nucleotides: TGTGCCAGCAGCTTAGGGCAGGGCACAGATACGCAGTATTTT.

The chain uses TRBV9 and TRBJ1-2, with D uncertain. This CDR3 has 13 residues. Germline V gene sequence: CDR1 SGDLS, CDR2 YYNGEE. V gave up 0 bases and J gave up 9 bases, with 12 bases separating them. CDR3 DNA: TGTGCCAGCAGCGTAGAAGGAGGGCGGCGCTACACCTTC. Its translation: CASSVEGGRRYTF.

The chain is built from TRBV12-3 or TRBV12-4 and TRBJ1-2; D ambiguous. The V end was cut by 8 bases, the J end by 1 base, with 8 bases between. This CDR3 spans 12 amino acids. CDR3 sequence reads: CASGGNNYGYTF. The CDR3 bases are TGTGCCAGCGGAGGGAATAACTATGGCTACACCTTC.

The V call is TRBV30, the J call TRBJ1-1, with 7 bases that match TRBD1. The CDR3 is 13 amino acids. J gave up 4 bases and V 2 bases, and 4 bases lay outside the gene matches. Germline V gene data show CDR1 as GTSNPN and CDR2 as SVGIG (reference sequence). The CDR3 coding sequence is TGTGCCTGGAGTTGGGCAGGGGGCACTGAAGCTTTCTTT. It encodes CAWSWAGGTEAFF.

V usage is TRBV6-5 and J usage is TRBJ1-2; TRBD1 matches at 8 bases. CDR1 MNHEY and CDR2 SVGAGI come from the germline V gene. The CDR3 extends over 13 amino acids. With 6 bases clipped from V and 8 bases from J, the junction kept 8 bases outside the gene matches. Here the CDR3 reads CASSGRQGQGYTF. The CDR3 coding sequence is TGTGCCAGCAGCGGGCGACAGGGGCAGGGCTACACCTTC.

The rearrangement joins TRBV7-2 to TRBJ1-1, with unresolved D. With 0 bases removed from V and 8 bases from J, the gap between germline ends came to 10 bases. CDR3 length: 13 residues. Germline-derived CDR1 and CDR2 are SGHTA and FQGNSA. The CDR3, as DNA: TGTGCCAGCAGCTTAGCCCGGGATGCCGAAGCTTTCTTT. It specifies CASSLARDAEAFF.